This T cell receptor (beta chain) comes out of a study of CD8 T cells in Susac syndrome. The CD8+ and CD4+ T cells were negatively isolated, with the TEMRA cells enriched by FACS. RNA was extracted with the RNeasy kit, and a quantity of roughly 0.5 to 1 ug was reverse transcribed using random hexamers. TCRdb ran MiXCR on the immunoSEQ multiplex PCR reads and lists one entry per CDR3 protein. Of 210,000 or so distinct CDR3 sequences in the sample, more than 85% were seen once. The germline V and J ends were trimmed by 0 bases and 7 bases, with 13 bases remaining between them. The CDR3 covers 15 residues. CDR1 is LGHNA and CDR2 is YSLEER in the germline V gene.

The J gene is TRBJ2-1, the V gene TRBV4-3; TRBD1 is a possible D gene (5 bases). This TCR was sampled from a human donor with multiple sclerosis. The specimen was CD8+ T cells from PBMCs. CDR3 sequence: CASSQDRGQVNEQFF. For the CDR3, the DNA is TGCGCCAGCAGCCAAGATAGGGGCCAGGTGAATGAGCAGTTCTTC.